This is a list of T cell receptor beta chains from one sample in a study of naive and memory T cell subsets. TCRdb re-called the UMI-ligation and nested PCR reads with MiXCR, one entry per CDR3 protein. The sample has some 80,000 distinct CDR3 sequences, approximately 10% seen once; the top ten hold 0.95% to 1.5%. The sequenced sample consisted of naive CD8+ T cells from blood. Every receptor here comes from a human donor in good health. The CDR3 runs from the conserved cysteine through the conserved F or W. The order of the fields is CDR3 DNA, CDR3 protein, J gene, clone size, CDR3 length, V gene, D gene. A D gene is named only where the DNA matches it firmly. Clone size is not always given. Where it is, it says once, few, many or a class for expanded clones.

CDR3nt: TGCAGTGCTAGTGGTCTAGCGGGGGGCTGGGAGCAGTTCTTC; CDR3aa: CSASGLAGGWEQFF; j_gene: TRBJ2-1; abundance: many; len: 14; v_gene: TRBV20-1; d_gene: TRBD2
CDR3nt: TGTGCCAGCAGCCTCTCAGGGACTCTTGACTATGGCTACACCTTC; CDR3aa: CASSLSGTLDYGYTF; j_gene: TRBJ1-2; abundance: .; len: 15; v_gene: TRBV7-9; d_gene: .
CDR3nt: TGTGCCAGCAGTGAAGATGCGGGACAGGGGTTCTACGAGCAGTACTTC; CDR3aa: CASSEDAGQGFYEQYF; j_gene: TRBJ2-7; abundance: .; len: 16; v_gene: TRBV2; d_gene: TRBD1
CDR3nt: TGTGCCAGCAGCTCCGACCGGGGGGGGAAGTCACCCCTCCACTTT; CDR3aa: CASSSDRGGKSPLHF; j_gene: TRBJ1-6; abundance: few; len: 15; v_gene: TRBV7-9; d_gene: .
CDR3nt: TGCAGTGGGCGAAAAACCACTGGGGGAGATACGCAGTATTTT; CDR3aa: CSGRKTTGGDTQYF; j_gene: TRBJ2-3; abundance: .; len: 14; v_gene: TRBV20-1; d_gene: .
CDR3nt: TGTGCCAGCAGTTACTCGAGCCTAGGTACAGGTACGCAGTATTTT; CDR3aa: CASSYSSLGTGTQYF; j_gene: TRBJ2-3; abundance: few; len: 15; v_gene: TRBV6-2/TRBV6-3; d_gene: .
CDR3nt: TGCGCCAGCAGCCAAGTGAGCGGTAGCTCCTACAATGAGCAGTTCTTC; CDR3aa: CASSQVSGSSYNEQFF; j_gene: TRBJ2-1; abundance: many; len: 16; v_gene: TRBV4-1; d_gene: .
CDR3nt: TGCGCCAGCAGCTTGGCCGGGACAGCGAACACCGGGGAGCTGTTTTTT; CDR3aa: CASSLAGTANTGELFF; j_gene: TRBJ2-2; abundance: few; len: 16; v_gene: TRBV5-1; d_gene: TRBD1
CDR3nt: TGTGCCAGCAGCCACCTAGACAGGGTGACGGATGGCTACACCTTC; CDR3aa: CASSHLDRVTDGYTF; j_gene: TRBJ1-2; abundance: .; len: 15; v_gene: TRBV3-1; d_gene: TRBD1
CDR3nt: TGCGGGTTTCCGGACGGCTCCTACGAGCAGTACTTC; CDR3aa: CGFPDGSYEQYF; j_gene: TRBJ2-7; abundance: few; len: 12; v_gene: TRBV20-1; d_gene: .
CDR3nt: TGTGCCAGCAGAGCCCTGACAGGGACTGACTACGAGCAGTACTTC; CDR3aa: CASRALTGTDYEQYF; j_gene: TRBJ2-7; abundance: few; len: 15; v_gene: TRBV28; d_gene: .
CDR3nt: TGTGCCAGCAGCTCCGGATGGACAGGGGGCAAGGGGCAGTACTTC; CDR3aa: CASSSGWTGGKGQYF; j_gene: TRBJ2-7; abundance: .; len: 15; v_gene: TRBV7-8; d_gene: TRBD1
CDR3nt: TGCAGCGGGGACAGGGCGAACACTGAAGCTTTCTTT; CDR3aa: CSGDRANTEAFF; j_gene: TRBJ1-1; abundance: once; len: 12; v_gene: TRBV29-1; d_gene: TRBD1
CDR3nt: TGTGCCATCAGTGTTATCATTGGACAGGGGGCCTACGAGCAGTACTTC; CDR3aa: CAISVIIGQGAYEQYF; j_gene: TRBJ2-7; abundance: few; len: 16; v_gene: TRBV10-3; d_gene: TRBD1
CDR3nt: TGTGCCACCCCCGGGACAGGGGTTGACAATGAGCAGTTCTTC; CDR3aa: CATPGTGVDNEQFF; j_gene: TRBJ2-1; abundance: many; len: 14; v_gene: TRBV7-9; d_gene: TRBD1
CDR3nt: TGTGCCAGCAGTTTAGCGGTTTTTGGGCAGGGTGATATCGGCTACACCTTC; CDR3aa: CASSLAVFGQGDIGYTF; j_gene: TRBJ1-2; abundance: many; len: 17; v_gene: TRBV12-3/TRBV12-4; d_gene: .
CDR3nt: TGTGCCAGCAATGAGGGAGGGATGTACAATGAGCAGTTCTTC; CDR3aa: CASNEGGMYNEQFF; j_gene: TRBJ2-1; abundance: .; len: 14; v_gene: TRBV12-3/TRBV12-4; d_gene: TRBD2
CDR3nt: TGCAGCGTTGGGGATAGCACAGATACGCAGTATTTT; CDR3aa: CSVGDSTDTQYF; j_gene: TRBJ2-3; abundance: many; len: 12; v_gene: TRBV29-1; d_gene: .
CDR3nt: TGTGCCAGCACCTATCGGGCATTCGTCTCTGGGGCCAACGTCCTGACTTTC; CDR3aa: CASTYRAFVSGANVLTF; j_gene: TRBJ2-6; abundance: many; len: 17; v_gene: TRBV9; d_gene: .
CDR3nt: TGTGCCAGCAGCGTACTAGCGGGAGGCGATACCTACGAGCAGTACTTC; CDR3aa: CASSVLAGGDTYEQYF; j_gene: TRBJ2-7; abundance: .; len: 16; v_gene: TRBV7-9; d_gene: TRBD2
CDR3nt: TGTGCCAGCAGCTACAGGGTTGGGTCCTACGAGCAGTACTTC; CDR3aa: CASSYRVGSYEQYF; j_gene: TRBJ2-7; abundance: few; len: 14; v_gene: TRBV5-6; d_gene: .
CDR3nt: TGCAGTGCTCAAACCCCCGGGACACACTCCCCCTACGAGCAGTACTTC; CDR3aa: CSAQTPGTHSPYEQYF; j_gene: TRBJ2-7; abundance: few; len: 16; v_gene: TRBV20-1; d_gene: .
CDR3nt: TGTGCCAGCAGCTACACTAGCGGGAGCCCCTACGAGCAGTACTTC; CDR3aa: CASSYTSGSPYEQYF; j_gene: TRBJ2-7; abundance: many; len: 15; v_gene: TRBV5-4; d_gene: TRBD2
CDR3nt: TGTGCCATCAATCGGGACAGGGCCACAGATACGCAGTATTTT; CDR3aa: CAINRDRATDTQYF; j_gene: TRBJ2-3; abundance: .; len: 14; v_gene: TRBV10-3; d_gene: TRBD1
CDR3nt: TGTGCCAGCAGTCCCCGGACAGGGGGCGGCATTCAGTACTTC; CDR3aa: CASSPRTGGGIQYF; j_gene: TRBJ2-4; abundance: many; len: 14; v_gene: TRBV25-1; d_gene: TRBD1
CDR3nt: TGCGCCAGCAGCCAAGAAATTTTAGCGGGAGGGCCGGGGAGCACAGATACGCAGTATTTT; CDR3aa: CASSQEILAGGPGSTDTQYF; j_gene: TRBJ2-3; abundance: .; len: 20; v_gene: TRBV4-1; d_gene: TRBD2
CDR3nt: TGTGCCAGCAGTGAATATCGTTATGCGTCCGAGCAGTACTTC; CDR3aa: CASSEYRYASEQYF; j_gene: TRBJ2-7; abundance: many; len: 14; v_gene: TRBV25-1; d_gene: .
CDR3nt: TGTGCCAGCAGGGGGATAAGTAGCACAGATACGCAGTATTTT; CDR3aa: CASRGISSTDTQYF; j_gene: TRBJ2-3; abundance: many; len: 14; v_gene: TRBV2; d_gene: .